This T cell receptor (beta chain) was identified during a study of control samples from healthy donors and cancer patients. The method was immunoSEQ multiplex PCR; TCRdb's version includes in-frame clones alone and lacks a portion of them. This table has some 130,000 clones, around 92% appearing once. Trimming left V 8 bases short and J 3 bases short, with 11 bases between. In germline, CDR1 is MDHEN, CDR2 SYDVKM. CDR3 length equals 13 residues. V and J are TRBV28 and TRBJ1-5, with no clear D. Sequencing was performed on blood. This receptor was taken from a woman aged 45-60 years in good health. DNA for the CDR3: TGTGCCAGCCGGACGGACCTCAATCAGCCCCAGCATTTT. It yields the protein CASRTDLNQPQHF.